These 17 T cell receptor beta chains were sequenced from one sample in a study of T cell responses to AZD1222 COVID-19 vaccine. Data came from immunoSEQ multiplex PCR; TCRdb stores just in-frame clones and leaves some out. The sample shows roughly 110,000 clones, more than 75% of them seen only once. The material was peripheral blood, obtained on day 0 of AZD1222 vaccination. All receptors derive from an adult in good health.

This chain uses TRBV5-4 with TRBJ2-3; TRBD1 matches 10 bases. Germline-derived CDR1 and CDR2 are SGHNT and YYREEE (reference sequence). The CDR3 runs to 14 residues. V was pared by 7 bases and J by 5 bases, with 7 bases of the junction left unmatched. The CDR3 DNA sequence: TGTGCCAGCGGGACAGGGGCCTTGGGAGATACGCAGTATTTT. Protein sequence: CASGTGALGDTQYF.

This rearrangement joins TRBV15 to TRBJ1-1, with TRBD1 identical over 10 bases. The CDR3 runs to 15 residues. V trimming: 3 bases; J trimming: 7 bases; junction bases outside the gene matches: 8. Germline V gives CDR1 LNHNV, CDR2 YYDKDF (reference sequence). The CDR3 reads CATSRGGTGAVEAFF. In DNA, the CDR3 is TGTGCCACCAGCAGGGGAGGGACAGGGGCTGTTGAAGCTTTCTTT. Supplemented by reference TRBV15 and TRBJ1-1, the full variable domain reads DAMVIQNPRYQVTQFGKPVTLSCSQTLNHNVMYWYQQKSSQAPKLLFHYYDKDFNNEADTPDNFQSRRPNTSFCFLDIRSPGLGDTAMYLCATSRGGTGAVEAFFGQGTRLTVV.

The chain combines TRBV5-1 with TRBJ2-7; TRBD1 matches 9 bases. The V gene end was trimmed by 4 bases and the J gene end by 5 bases; junction bases not matched to a gene: 10. CDR1 and CDR2 from the germline V gene are SGHRS and YFSETQ. CDR3 length: 15 amino acids. The CDR3 DNA reads as TGCGCCAGCAGCCCGGGACAGGGAATAGGGAACGAGCAGTACTTC. It codes for CASSPGQGIGNEQYF.

The genes are TRBV5-8 and TRBJ1-2, with D perhaps TRBD1 (6 bases). Germline CDR1 and CDR2: SGHTS and YDEGEE. The CDR3 runs to 15 residues. Trimming took 6 bases from V and 5 from J, leaving 20 bases between them. CDR3 bases: TGTGCCAGCACCGCTTGGGGGCAGAGGGCGTATGGCTACACCTTC. Translated: CASTAWGQRAYGYTF.

This clone came up once. The chain uses TRBV9 and TRBJ2-1, with 9 bases aligning to TRBD2. Unmatched junction bases numbered 7, after V lost 6 bases and J lost 3 bases. Per the germline V gene, CDR1 is SGDLS and CDR2 is YYNGEE. This CDR3 has 15 amino acids. CDR3 DNA sequence: TGTGCCAGCACCCCGGGACTAGCTGACTACAATGAGCAGTTCTTC. Translating gives CASTPGLADYNEQFF.

The chain employs TRBV19 and TRBJ1-2; a weak D match, TRBD1 (6 bases). The CDR3 runs to 13 residues. Looked up from germline, CDR1 is LNHDA and CDR2 is SQIVND (reference sequence). The V end was cut by 7 bases, the J end by 8 bases, with 17 bases between. CDR3 in amino acids: CASTRTESSGYTF. The CDR3 DNA sequence: TGTGCCAGTACCCGGACAGAATCGAGCGGCTACACCTTC. Combining the CDR3 with reference TRBV19 and TRBJ1-2 gives the whole variable domain DGGITQSPKYLFRKEGQNVTLSCEQNLNHDAMYWYRQDPGQGLRLIYYSQIVNDFQKGDIAEGYSVSREKKESFPLTVTSAQKNPTAFYLCASTRTESSGYTFGSGTRLTVV.

The chain carries TRBV11-2 and TRBJ2-3, with D unresolved. The CDR3 covers 15 residues. Trimming cost V 1 base and J 2 bases, with 10 bases left between them. Looked up from germline, CDR1 is SGHAT and CDR2 is FQNNGV. The CDR3 sequence: CASSLGLRNTDTQYF. The CDR3 DNA is TGTGCCAGCAGCTTAGGACTTCGGAACACAGATACGCAGTATTTT. Full variable domain (outside the CDR3, taken from reference TRBV11-2 and TRBJ2-3): EAGVAQSPRYKIIEKRQSVAFWCNPISGHATLYWYQQILGQGPKLLIQFQNNGVVDDSQLPKDRFSAERLKGVDSTLKIQPAKLEDSAVYLCASSLGLRNTDTQYFGPGTRLTVL.

The gene calls are TRBV19 and TRBJ1-2, with TRBD1 matching over 7 bases. This CDR3 spans 13 amino acids. CDR1 and CDR2 (germline): LNHDA, SQIVND (reference sequence). V lost 6 bases and J lost 4; bases outside the gene matches: 5. The CDR3 DNA reads TGTGCCAGTAGCAAAGGGGGCAGCTATGGCTACACCTTC. It yields the protein CASSKGGSYGYTF.

This clone was seen more than once but under ten times. The genes are TRBV6-5 and TRBJ2-7; a possible D gene is TRBD2 (6 bases). The V gene lost 7 bases and the J gene lost 5 bases, with 18 bases spanning the gap. Per germline, CDR1 MNHEY and CDR2 SVGAGI. This CDR3 has 14 residues. CDR3 loop: CASKGDFRVHEQYF. CDR3 DNA sequence: TGTGCCAGCAAAGGGGACTTTAGGGTCCACGAGCAGTACTTC.

This clone came up a few times. The CDR3 DNA sequence: TGTGCCAGCAGCTTAGTCTACGAGCAGTACTTC. Translated, it gives CASSLVYEQYF. The chain has TRBV7-2 and TRBJ2-7; no reliable D call. V was cut by 1 base and J by 3 bases, with 1 base left in between. Germline V gene sequence: CDR1 SGHTA, CDR2 FQGNSA. The CDR3 runs 11 residues.

This sequence joins TRBV19 and TRBJ1-2; 7 bases match TRBD1. In germline, CDR1 is LNHDA, CDR2 SQIVND (reference sequence). The V gene end was trimmed by 6 bases and the J gene end by 1 base; junction bases not matched to a gene: 5. The CDR3 covers 14 residues. For the CDR3, the DNA is TGTGCCAGTAGCCCGACAGGGTTTAACTATGGCTACACCTTC. It translates to CASSPTGFNYGYTF.

The rearrangement uses TRBV6-1 and TRBJ1-3; weak D call: TRBD1 (5 bases). V shed 3 bases and J shed 0 bases, with 15 bases lying between them. The CDR3 contains 17 residues. Germline V gene sequence: CDR1 MNHNS, CDR2 SASEGT. Here the CDR3 reads CASSDFLGGSSGNTIYF. DNA for the CDR3: TGTGCCAGCAGTGATTTTCTCGGGGGGAGCTCTGGAAACACCATATATTTT.

This clone was seen a single time. The chain is built from TRBV7-9 and TRBJ2-1; 9 nucleotides agree with TRBD2. The CDR3 contains 14 residues. V gave up 7 bases and J gave up 7 bases; unmatched junction bases: 8. From germline, CDR1 is SEHNR and CDR2 FQNEAQ (reference sequence). For the CDR3, the DNA is TGTGCCAGCAACCTAGCGGGAACGGTAAATGAGCAGTTCTTC. It translates to CASNLAGTVNEQFF.

V is TRBV30 and J is TRBJ1-2, with 10 positions matching TRBD1. J lost 6 bases, V lost 1 base, and 5 bases had no gene match. Germline values: CDR1 GTSNPN, CDR2 SVGIG (reference sequence). This CDR3 region has 14 residues. The CDR3 is CAWSGQGARNGYTF. The CDR3 DNA reads as TGTGCCTGGAGTGGACAGGGGGCCAGGAATGGCTACACCTTC.

The chain joins TRBV9 to TRBJ2-3, with 14 bases identical to TRBD2. CDR1 and CDR2 (germline): SGDLS, YYNGEE. J gave up 2 bases and V 4 bases, and 6 bases lay outside the gene matches. The length of the CDR3 is 17 residues. CDR3 loop: CASSPGLAGGLTDTQYF. CDR3 bases: TGTGCCAGCAGCCCAGGACTAGCGGGAGGTCTCACAGATACGCAGTATTTT.

This chain links TRBV7-8 with TRBJ2-7; 7 bases are shared with TRBD1. Germline lookup yields CDR1 SGHVS and CDR2 FQNEAQ. V trimming: 3 bases; J trimming: 3 bases; junction bases outside the gene matches: 5. The CDR3 contains 14 residues. In nucleotides, the CDR3 is TGTGCCAGCAGCTTCGGGGACAGTGGCTACGAGCAGTACTTC. Protein sequence: CASSFGDSGYEQYF.

The chain uses TRBV28 and TRBJ2-2, with a possible D match to TRBD1 (6 bases). From germline, CDR1 is MDHEN and CDR2 SYDVKM. This CDR3 region has 15 residues. V was trimmed by 4 bases and J by 6 bases, leaving 15 bases between them. The CDR3 loop is CASSSGTTGPGELFF. In DNA form, the CDR3 reads TGTGCCAGCAGTTCCGGGACAACCGGGCCCGGGGAGCTGTTTTTT. Based on the CDR3 plus reference TRBV28 and TRBJ2-2, the full variable domain is DVKVTQSSRYLVKRTGEKVFLECVQDMDHENMFWYRQDPGLGLRLIYFSYDVKMKEKGDIPEGYSVSREKKERFSLILESASTNQTSMYLCASSSGTTGPGELFFGEGSRLTVL.